This is a list of T cell receptor beta chains from one sample in a study of beta chain features in type 1 diabetes. Using immunoSEQ multiplex PCR, the repertoire was profiled, and TCRdb retains in-frame clones only, with some absent. Found here are about 150,000 clones, about a tenth of them singletons; the top ten hold around 0.68%. The sequencing input was central memory CD4+ T cells from blood. The receptors stem from a man younger than 30 in good health. CDR3s include the opening cysteine and the closing phenylalanine or tryptophan. D genes are given only for firm matches. Size tells how often a clone was seen (once, few, many) or the class of an expanded clone, and some rows leave it out.

abundance,d_gene,j_gene,v_gene,CDR3nt,CDR3aa
few,TRBD1,TRBJ2-7,TRBV11-2,TGTGCCAGCAGCTCCCGACAGGGGGCCTACGAGCAGTACTTC,CASSSRQGAYEQYF
few,TRBD2,TRBJ2-7,TRBV4-2,TGTGCCAGCAGCCAAGGGACTAGCGGGGGGGCCTACGAGCAGTACTTC,CASSQGTSGGAYEQYF
many,-,TRBJ1-5,TRBV23-1,TGCGCCAGTACGGCGGGGTGGGGTCAGCCCCAGCATTTT,CASTAGWGQPQHF
few,TRBD1,TRBJ1-5,TRBV5-1,TGCGCCAGCAGCCCTGGGACAGGGGGGAATCAGCCCCAGCATTTT,CASSPGTGGNQPQHF
-,TRBD1,TRBJ2-2,TRBV5-5,TGTGCCAGCAGTGGACAGGACACCGGGGAGCTGTTTTTT,CASSGQDTGELFF
few,-,TRBJ1-1,TRBV27,TGTGCCAGCACCAATCGGATCGGAACAGGGACCACTGAAGCTTTCTTT,CASTNRIGTGTTEAFF
few,-,TRBJ1-6,TRBV29-1,TGCAGCGTTGGTTCCGACAGTAATTCACCCCTCCACTTT,CSVGSDSNSPLHF
-,-,TRBJ1-2,TRBV7-2,TGTGCCAGCAGCTTGTTTGGAGGGAATAGTGGCTACACCTTC,CASSLFGGNSGYTF
-,TRBD2,TRBJ2-7,TRBV5-1,TGCGCCAGCAGCGAGACCACTGCGGGGGGGCAGGAAGAGCAGTACTTC,CASSETTAGGQEEQYF
few,TRBD1,TRBJ1-2,TRBV5-1,TGCGCCAGCAGCTTCGCCCCTCGGGCAGGGGGGAATGGCTACACCTTC,CASSFAPRAGGNGYTF
many,-,TRBJ2-7,TRBV23-1,TGCGCCAGCAGTCAATCGACTTTTCGTCCCGACAGCTCCTACGAGCAGTACTTC,CASSQSTFRPDSSYEQYF
-,-,TRBJ2-1,TRBV20-1,TGCAGTGCTAGACAGAACAATGAGCAGTTCTTC,CSARQNNEQFF
few,TRBD1,TRBJ2-5,TRBV19,TGTGCCAGTAGTATGGCAGGGGGCGAAGAGACCCAGTACTTC,CASSMAGGEETQYF
few,-,TRBJ1-5,TRBV7-6,TGTGCCAGCAGCTTAGCCCATTCAGGCCTTGGGCAGCCCCAGCATTTT,CASSLAHSGLGQPQHF
-,-,TRBJ2-1,TRBV11-3,TGTGCCAGCAGCCTATCTGAGGGGGAATCCTACAATGAGCAGTTCTTC,CASSLSEGESYNEQFF
few,-,TRBJ2-3,TRBV7-2,TGTGCCAGCAGCTCCTCGGGGACTGTACTAGATACGCAGTATTTT,CASSSSGTVLDTQYF
-,TRBD1,TRBJ1-4,TRBV5-6,TGTGCCAGCAGCTCGGCGCGGGACAGGGGTGAAAAACTGTTTTTT,CASSSARDRGEKLFF
-,-,TRBJ2-2,TRBV6-4,TGTGCCAGCAGCCTGAGGAGGGATGGCGGGGAGCTGTTTTTT,CASSLRRDGGELFF
-,-,TRBJ2-7,TRBV30,TGTGCCTGGAGCCCTGAACCCCACGAGCAGTACTTC,CAWSPEPHEQYF
many,TRBD1,TRBJ1-6,TRBV30,TGTGCCTGGAGTGATCGGCGAACAGGGGTCACCTATAATTCACCCCTCCACTTT,CAWSDRRTGVTYNSPLHF
many,-,TRBJ1-6,TRBV4-1,TGCGCCAGCAGCCAGTCCGACACTCATAATTCACCCCTCCACTTT,CASSQSDTHNSPLHF
-,-,TRBJ1-4,TRBV9,TGTGCCAGCAGCGTGGCAGCAACTAATGAAAAACTGTTTTTT,CASSVAATNEKLFF
few,TRBD1,TRBJ1-5,TRBV5-4,TGTGCCAGCAGCCCCGGGACAGGAAGCAATCAGCCCCAGCATTTT,CASSPGTGSNQPQHF
-,TRBD2,TRBJ2-1,TRBV5-1,TGCGCCAGCAGCACTATGACTAGCGGGGTAAATGAGCAGTTCTTC,CASSTMTSGVNEQFF
few,-,TRBJ2-3,TRBV6-1,TGTGCCAGCAGTGAATTCGTTGGGGCGACGTCTGATACGCAGTATTTT,CASSEFVGATSDTQYF
-,-,TRBJ2-3,TRBV7-2,TGTGCCAGCAGCTTATCGGCGGGGCCAGATACGCAGTATTTT,CASSLSAGPDTQYF
few,TRBD2,TRBJ2-5,TRBV10-1,TGCGCCAGCAGTGAGGGACTAGCGGAGACCCAGTACTTC,CASSEGLAETQYF
-,-,TRBJ1-1,TRBV4-3,TGCGCCAGCAGCCAAGATCGGGATTGGACCACTGAAGCTTTCTTT,CASSQDRDWTTEAFF
few,-,TRBJ2-5,TRBV7-9,TGTGCCAGCAGCTTAAAACAGGAGACCCAGTACTTC,CASSLKQETQYF
-,-,TRBJ1-2,TRBV4-3,TGCGCCAGCAGCCAAGATAGGGGTCGGCGACCCTATGGCTACACCTTC,CASSQDRGRRPYGYTF
-,TRBD2,TRBJ2-5,TRBV7-8,TGTGCCAGCTTTCTAGCGGGGGTCCAAGAGACCCAGTACTTC,CASFLAGVQETQYF
-,-,TRBJ1-6,TRBV25-1,TGTGCCAGCCCACGGCGGGGTGGCGATAATTCACCCCTCCACTTT,CASPRRGGDNSPLHF
-,TRBD1,TRBJ2-2,TRBV7-3,TGTGCCAGCAGCGCGATGGGGGCACAGGGGATCGGGGAGCTGTTTTTT,CASSAMGAQGIGELFF
many,-,TRBJ1-2,TRBV2,TGTGCCAGCAGTCCCTTTAAAGGCTACACCTTC,CASSPFKGYTF
-,-,TRBJ1-5,TRBV6-6,TGTGCCAGCGAGGGTTTGGGTCAGCCCCAGCATTTT,CASEGLGQPQHF
few,TRBD1,TRBJ2-3,TRBV7-2,TGTGCCAGCAGCTACCGCTCAACAGGGGCGAACACAGATACGCAGTATTTT,CASSYRSTGANTDTQYF
-,TRBD2,TRBJ2-3,TRBV15,TGTGCCACCAGCAGAGCGCTAGCGGGAAACTCAGATACGCAGTATTTT,CATSRALAGNSDTQYF
-,-,TRBJ2-7,TRBV12-1,TGTGCCAGCAGCTTTAAGTTGTGGGGTAGGGACAGGACCTACGAGCAGTACTTC,CASSFKLWGRDRTYEQYF
-,TRBD1,TRBJ2-1,TRBV18,TGTGCCAGCTCATCTAGACAGGGTAGCTCCTACAATGAGCAGTTCTTC,CASSSRQGSSYNEQFF
few,-,TRBJ1-1,TRBV5-5,TGTGCCAGCAGCTTCACTTCCAGGCCCACTGAAGCTTTCTTT,CASSFTSRPTEAFF
-,-,TRBJ2-3,TRBV5-5,TGTGCCAGCAGCCAAGCACAGGGCACAGATACGCAGTATTTT,CASSQAQGTDTQYF
-,TRBD1,TRBJ2-5,TRBV6-1,TGTGCCAGCAGTACGACAGGGGGCGCGGAGACCCAGTACTTC,CASSTTGGAETQYF
-,-,TRBJ1-6,TRBV28,TGTGCCAGCAGCCGCCAAACAGGGTTCAGCCCACCCCTCCACTTT,CASSRQTGFSPPLHF
-,TRBD2,TRBJ2-1,TRBV2,TGTGCCAGCAGTCCACTAGCGGGGGGTTACAATGAGCAGTTCTTC,CASSPLAGGYNEQFF
many,TRBD1,TRBJ1-6,TRBV7-9,TGTGCCAGCACCACGGACAGGGGACGGTCACCCCTCCACTTT,CASTTDRGRSPLHF
few,-,TRBJ1-1,TRBV5-1,TGCGCCAGCAGCTTGGAATACGGGAAGAACACTGAAGCTTTCTTT,CASSLEYGKNTEAFF
few,-,TRBJ2-6,TRBV13,TGTGCCAGCAGCTTCGGGGGGCAAGCTGGGGCCAACGTCCTGACTTTC,CASSFGGQAGANVLTF
-,TRBD1,TRBJ2-3,TRBV5-1,TGCGCCAGCAGCCCGGGACAGGGAACACACTCCACAGATACGCAGTATTTT,CASSPGQGTHSTDTQYF
few,TRBD1,TRBJ1-2,TRBV28,TGTGCCACCACGGCGCGAGGGGGCGCCTCCTCTGGTGGCTACACCTTC,CATTARGGASSGGYTF